These 19 T cell receptor beta chains came from one sample sequenced in a study of blood T cell repertoires in COVID-19. The repertoire was sequenced with immunoSEQ multiplex PCR; TCRdb's copy has only in-frame clones and lacks some. This sample has 270,000 or so clones, with 86% found just once. Sequencing was carried out using peripheral blood. The receptors come from a woman under 40 with active or convalescent COVID-19.

The chain uses TRBV24-1 and TRBJ2-2; 9 bases are shared with TRBD2. Germline-derived CDR1 and CDR2 are KGHDR and SFDVKD. There are 17 residues in the CDR3. The junction had 11 bases not matched to a gene; V was cut back by 3 bases and J by 7 bases. The CDR3 DNA reads as TGTGCCACCAGTGATGGCGGGGGGGCCCACCCAATCGGGGAGCTGTTTTTT. The encoded protein is CATSDGGGAHPIGELFF.

The V and J genes are TRBV21-1 and TRBJ1-2; the table calls TRBD1, which could not be checked here. TRBV21-1 is reported as a pseudogene. The CDR3 totals 13 residues. The CDR3: CASSKGRVYGYTF. The CDR3 DNA is TGTGCCAGCAGCAAAGGCAGGGTCTATGGCTACACCTTC.

The V gene is TRBV7-2, the J gene TRBJ1-5, with D hard to call. Germline V gene lookup returns CDR1 SGHTA and CDR2 FQGNSA. Trimming pared 3 bases from V and 11 bases from J, leaving 14 bases between. CDR3 length equals 13 residues. The CDR3 sequence is CASSFDRNGAQHF. The CDR3 DNA reads as TGTGCCAGCAGCTTTGACCGGAACGGGGCCCAGCATTTT.

The genes are TRBV5-6 and TRBJ2-7, with 13 bases matching TRBD2. V was clipped by 0 bases and J by 5 bases; unmatched bases: 2. Germline V gene lookup returns CDR1 SGHDT and CDR2 YYEEEE. This CDR3 comprises 15 residues. CDR3 amino acids: CASSLAGTSGNEQYF. CDR3 bases: TGTGCCAGCAGCTTGGCGGGGACTAGCGGGAACGAGCAGTACTTC. Filled out from reference TRBV5-6 and TRBJ2-7, the complete variable domain reads DAGVTQSPTHLIKTRGQQVTLRCSPKSGHDTVSWYQQALGQGPQFIFQYYEEEERQRGNFPDRFSGHQFPNYSSELNVNALLLGDSALYLCASSLAGTSGNEQYFGPGTRLTVT.

The chain has TRBV25-1 and TRBJ1-2, with D uncertain. Germline lookup yields CDR1 MGHDK and CDR2 SYGVNS. V lost 0 bases to trimming and J lost 5 bases, with 7 bases between them. The CDR3 is 13 residues long. The CDR3 DNA sequence: TGTGCCAGCAGTGAATATCTCGGGTATGGCTACACCTTC. Amino acid sequence: CASSEYLGYGYTF.

The chain combines TRBV12-3 or TRBV12-4 with TRBJ1-1, with D possibly TRBD1 on 5 matching bases. The CDR3 spans 12 residues. V lost 5 bases to trimming and J lost 10 bases, with 14 bases between them. CDR3 DNA sequence: TGTGCCAGCAGTAAGGGACTCCCTCGAGCTTTCTTT. It specifies CASSKGLPRAFF.

This chain links TRBV12-3 or TRBV12-4 with TRBJ2-5; no definite D call. This CDR3 has 13 amino acids. The germline V and J ends were trimmed by 3 bases and 5 bases, with 10 bases remaining between them. In DNA, the CDR3 is TGTGCCAGCAGTTTCTTGGCAATCGAGACCCAGTACTTC. Its translation is CASSFLAIETQYF.

This CDR3 is CASRWQKTYNSPLHF. The CDR3 nucleotides are TGTGCCAGTAGGTGGCAGAAAACCTATAATTCACCCCTCCACTTT. The chain recombines TRBV19 with TRBJ1-6; D gene ambiguous. The CDR3 sequence is 15 residues long. V lost 6 bases and J lost 2, with 11 bases in between. Germline CDR1 and CDR2: LNHDA and SQIVND (reference sequence).

This chain connects TRBV6-2 or TRBV6-3 to TRBJ1-1, with 10 bases aligning to TRBD1. The germline gives CDR1 MNHEY, CDR2 SVGEGT. V was pared by 2 bases and J by 5 bases, with 2 bases of the junction left unmatched. The CDR3 runs 14 residues. The CDR3 spells CASSYKGQGTEAFF. The CDR3 bases are TGTGCCAGCAGTTACAAGGGACAGGGGACTGAAGCTTTCTTT.

The chain is built from TRBV4-1 and TRBJ2-1, with TRBD1 matching 7 bases. With V trimmed by 4 bases and J by 4 bases, 16 bases remained unmatched. Per germline, CDR1 MGHRA and CDR2 YSYEKL. The CDR3 spans 18 residues. CDR3 nucleotides: TGCGCCAGCAGCCTTCCCCGCACACAGGGGCAACAGTACAATGAGCAGTTCTTC. Translation gives CASSLPRTQGQQYNEQFF.

The rearrangement uses TRBV24-1 and TRBJ2-5; 10 bases are a match to TRBD2. There are 15 residues in the CDR3. Losses at the gene ends were 4 bases for V and 4 bases for J; bases not matched to a gene: 5. CDR1 and CDR2 (germline): KGHDR, SFDVKD. CDR3 sequence (DNA): TGTGCCACCAGTGACAGCGGGGGGGACGGAGAGACCCAGTACTTC. It specifies CATSDSGGDGETQYF.

The chain couples TRBV7-9 to TRBJ2-7, with D maybe TRBD1 (6 bases). CDR1 is SEHNR, CDR2 FQNEAQ, per germline (reference sequence). The CDR3 is made up of 14 amino acids. The germline V and J ends were trimmed by 2 bases and 5 bases, with 13 bases remaining between them. The CDR3 DNA follows: TGTGCCAGCAGCTTAATGGGGGCTAACAACGAGCAGTACTTC. Translating it yields CASSLMGANNEQYF.

The rearrangement links TRBV6-2 or TRBV6-3 to TRBJ1-5; weak D call: TRBD1 (6 bases). The CDR3 is made up of 17 amino acids. Germline V CDR1 and CDR2: MNHEY, SVGEGT. Trimming left V 3 bases short and J 0 bases short, with 15 bases between. This CDR3 reads CASSYSGTRLSNQPQHF. DNA for the CDR3: TGTGCCAGCAGTTATAGTGGGACACGTCTTAGCAATCAGCCCCAGCATTTT.

This clone was picked up a small number of times. V and J are TRBV7-3 and TRBJ2-7; TRBD2 matches 10 bases. V lost 4 bases, J lost 7 bases, and 13 bases stayed unmatched. Germline V CDR1 and CDR2: SGHTA, FQGTGA. This CDR3 is built from 16 residues. As DNA, the CDR3 is TGTGCCAGCAGCTCCCAGCGGGGGGGCATCTCTCGGGAGCAGTACTTC. Its translation is CASSSQRGGISREQYF. Looking up the rest from reference TRBV7-3 and TRBJ2-7 gives the full variable domain: GAGVSQTPSNKVTEKGKYVELRCDPISGHTALYWYRQSLGQGPEFLIYFQGTGAADDSGLPNDRFFAVRPEGSVSTLKIQRTERGDSAVYLCASSSQRGGISREQYFGPGTRLTVT.

This rearrangement joins TRBV7-2 to TRBJ2-1; 9 nucleotides agree with TRBD1. The CDR3 runs 15 residues. V lost 4 bases, J lost 6 bases, and 7 bases stayed unmatched. CDR1 SGHTA and CDR2 FQGNSA come from the germline V gene. In DNA form, the CDR3 reads TGTGCCAGCAGCTCGGACAGGGGAAAAGGCAATGAGCAGTTCTTC. Translation: CASSSDRGKGNEQFF.

The rearrangement joins TRBV27 to TRBJ2-5; 11 positions match TRBD2. Germline V gene data show CDR1 as MNHEY and CDR2 as SMNVEV (reference sequence). There are 18 residues in the CDR3. With 0 bases clipped from V and 2 bases from J, the junction kept 8 bases outside the gene matches. CDR3: CASSLSRHRLAGQETQYF. CDR3 DNA: TGTGCCAGCAGTTTATCGCGGCACCGACTAGCGGGGCAAGAGACCCAGTACTTC.

This chain connects TRBV7-9 to TRBJ1-1, with TRBD1 identical over 9 bases. The CDR3 consists of 15 residues. CDR1 and CDR2 from the germline V gene are SEHNR and FQNEAQ (reference sequence). The ends lost 4 bases at V and 4 bases at J; junction bases unmatched: 7. The CDR3 DNA reads TGTGCCAGCAGCTCCCGGGACAGGGCTGGCACTGAAGCTTTCTTT. Protein: CASSSRDRAGTEAFF.

The chain recombines TRBV6-1 with TRBJ2-3; 8 bases are a match to TRBD2. Germline V CDR1 and CDR2: MNHNS, SASEGT. This CDR3 spans 16 amino acids. Unmatched junction bases numbered 4, after V lost 0 bases and J lost 2 bases. The CDR3 loop is CASSEAKRGTTDTQYF. In DNA, the CDR3 is TGTGCCAGCAGTGAAGCGAAGCGGGGGACCACAGATACGCAGTATTTT.

This sequence joins TRBV30 and TRBJ2-5; TRBD2 is a possible D gene (7 bases). CDR3 size: 18 residues. V lost 8 bases and J 6 bases, leaving 34 bases between the germline ends. In germline, CDR1 is GTSNPN, CDR2 SVGIG (reference sequence). The CDR3 sequence is CAAGVAAAWGPLEKTQYF. CDR3 in DNA: TGTGCCGCGGGGGTCGCCGCGGCGTGGGGGCCCCTGGAGAAGACCCAGTACTTC.